A single sample is the source of the 12 T cell receptor beta chains below, sequenced in a study of shared clonotypes between healthy human individuals. TCRdb's table, derived via immunoSEQ multiplex PCR, lists solely in-frame clones and lacks some. The profile covers approximately 1,500,000 clones, with roughly 96% appearing a single time and approximately 1% taken by the ten largest. The source material was naive CD4+ T cells sorted from blood. Described subset: CD45RA+ positively selected. Receptors originate from a man aged 30-40 years in good health.

The chain recombines TRBV30 with TRBJ2-5; D call uncertain. Germline loops: CDR1 GTSNPN, CDR2 SVGIG (reference sequence). Trimming shortened V by 4 bases and J by 4 bases, and 16 bases separated the two germline ends. The CDR3 runs 14 residues. CDR3 loop: CAWNPPGRRETQYF. The DNA of the CDR3 is TGTGCCTGGAACCCGCCGGGCAGGCGAGAGACCCAGTACTTC.

This clone was counted a single time. This chain uses TRBV5-4 with TRBJ2-5; tentatively, D is TRBD1 or TRBD2 (5 bases each). V was trimmed by 4 bases and J by 1 base, leaving 14 bases between them. Germline V gene lookup returns CDR1 SGHNT and CDR2 YYREEE (reference sequence). The CDR3 is 15 residues long. CDR3: CASSPGGQIQETQYF. CDR3 bases: TGTGCCAGCAGCCCCGGAGGACAAATCCAAGAGACCCAGTACTTC.

The rearrangement joins TRBV28 to TRBJ2-7; TRBD1 matches at 8 bases. The CDR3 consists of 14 residues. The V gene end was trimmed by 6 bases and the J gene end by 4 bases; junction bases not matched to a gene: 8. Germline loops: CDR1 MDHEN, CDR2 SYDVKM. CDR3 nucleotides: TGTGCCAGCAGCGATGGACAGGGACTTTACGAGCAGTACTTC. Protein: CASSDGQGLYEQYF.

This chain uses TRBV5-8 with TRBJ2-7; 9 positions match TRBD2. Germline V CDR1 and CDR2: SGHTS, YDEGEE. This CDR3 is 17 amino acids long. V shed 3 bases, J shed 2 bases, and the junction held 12 bases outside the gene matches. CDR3 in amino acids: CASSSTALAGLPYEQYF. Written as DNA, the CDR3 is TGTGCCAGCAGCTCGACCGCACTAGCGGGCCTCCCCTACGAGCAGTACTTC.

The J gene is TRBJ2-5, the V gene TRBV5-1, with a weak D call TRBD1 (5 bases). The CDR3 length is 15 residues. V dropped 0 bases and J dropped 1 base, with 10 bases sitting between them. Germline CDR1 SGHRS, CDR2 YFSETQ. This CDR3 is CASSLGGAAQETQYF. The DNA of the CDR3 is TGCGCCAGCAGCTTGGGGGGCGCGGCCCAAGAGACCCAGTACTTC.

The J gene is TRBJ1-5, the V gene TRBV2; D is possibly TRBD1 (6 bases). V lost 4 bases and J 6 bases, leaving 10 bases between the germline ends. The CDR3 has 13 amino acids. The germline CDR1 and CDR2 sequences are SNHLY and FYNNEI. CDR3 nucleotide sequence: TGTGCCAGCAGTGCAGGGGCGGGTCAGCCCCAGCATTTT. Amino acid sequence: CASSAGAGQPQHF.

The genes are TRBV5-1 and TRBJ1-2, with a tentative D call TRBD1 (6 bases). Trimming pared 4 bases from V and 6 bases from J, leaving 10 bases between. CDR1 and CDR2 from the germline V gene are SGHRS and YFSETQ. The CDR3 is made up of 12 amino acids. This CDR3 reads CASSGDIHGYTF. The CDR3 DNA is TGCGCCAGCAGCGGGGACATTCATGGCTACACCTTC.

In its sample, this clone was seen once. J is TRBJ2-3 and V is TRBV7-8; D remains ambiguous. The CDR3 has 11 amino acids. Germline CDR1 is SGHVS and CDR2 is FQNEAQ. With 7 bases removed from V and 6 bases from J, the gap between germline ends came to 8 bases. CDR3 region: CASTFGDTQYF. CDR3 sequence (DNA): TGTGCCAGCACCTTCGGGGATACGCAGTATTTT.

This clone came up once. Other DNA sequences in the sample encode the same CDR3. The chain links TRBV10-3 to TRBJ1-4; TRBD1 might be the D (6 bases). The CDR3 totals 13 residues. V shed 7 bases and J shed 7 bases, with 13 bases lying between them. Germline V lookup: CDR1 ENHRY, CDR2 SYGVKD. CDR3 protein: CAIKKGEGEKLFF. CDR3 sequence (DNA): TGTGCCATCAAAAAGGGGGAGGGTGAAAAACTGTTTTTT.

This clone came up a few times. J is TRBJ2-7 and V is TRBV28; D is possibly TRBD1 or TRBD2 (5 bases each). The CDR3 spans 11 residues. V dropped 8 bases and J dropped 3 bases, with 8 bases sitting between them. Germline CDR1 and CDR2: MDHEN and SYDVKM. The CDR3 reads CASWGNYEQYF. The CDR3 region has the DNA TGTGCCAGCTGGGGGAACTACGAGCAGTACTTC.

Comment on this clone: The same CDR3 is also encoded by other DNA sequences in this sample. The chain is built from TRBV9 and TRBJ2-1, with TRBD2 identical over 11 bases. The germline V gene encodes CDR1 SGDLS and CDR2 YYNGEE. This CDR3 is built from 15 residues. The J segment lost 7 bases and the V segment lost 3 bases, leaving 6 bases of the junction unmatched. The CDR3 spells CASSALAGGLNEQFF. In DNA, the CDR3 is TGTGCCAGCAGCGCCCTAGCGGGAGGTCTTAATGAGCAGTTCTTC.

CDR3 bases: TGTGCCAGCAGTTTTCTTACAGGGGCCCTCTACGAGCAGTACTTC. Residues: CASSFLTGALYEQYF. The chain is built from TRBV28 and TRBJ2-7, with 7 bases identical to TRBD1. CDR1 and CDR2 (germline): MDHEN, SYDVKM. This CDR3 region has 15 residues. Trimming at V came to 3 bases and at J to 3 bases, leaving 8 bases not matched to a gene.